This T cell receptor (beta chain) stems from a study of blood T cell repertoires in COVID-19 (TCRdb year 2020). With respect to the entire study: The collaborator samples originated in the United States, Italy and Spain and spanned the acute and convalescent phases of COVID-19. The repertoires were made available in a free public database intended to serve as a resource for research on the immune response to SARS-CoV-2. Samples came from the ongoing ImmuneRACE study (first 160 participants) plus 1,254 subjects from 6 global collaborators. The sample metadata nearly always contained a de-identified subject ID, COVID-19 status, age in years and sex. Where HLA class I and class II types were available, the types were taken from metadata supplied by the sample provider, not from assay-based typing. The dataset comprised deeply sampled blood TCRbeta repertoires from subjects exposed to, actively infected with, or recovered from COVID-19. The prospective study material was composed of cDNA or gDNA derived from T cells, B-cell-depleted T cells, or PBMCs.

TCRbeta CDR3 regions were amplified from genomic DNA by means of the immunoSEQ Assay, a bias-controlled multiplex PCR. From the authors' description of their analysis: The number of nucleated cells in each sample was estimated by amplification of reference gene primers within the assay. To quantify the absolute abundance of each unique TCRbeta CDR3 rearrangement, sequence reads were collapsed and filtered. For each sample, productive Simpson clonality was calculated by taking the square root of Simpson's diversity index across productive rearrangements. TCRdb carries this immuneACCESS record with in-frame sequences only. Its versions omit some clonotypes, under half of them owing to an unresolved V gene in the studies checked, with the rest unexplained. V and J calls and clone size are as listed in that table; D and trimming were resolved from the DNA. The sample yields approximately 240,000 clones; 80% to 85% were counted once. 2.3% of the sample is held by the ten biggest clonotypes.

Comment on this clone: Its antigen is still unknown. Qualities for individual bases were not recorded, and no much larger clone is one base off.

The paper as a whole reports these results and caveats: How much clinical and demographic metadata was included differed by source and by participant, and the metadata was provided uncurated.

Each collaborating institution followed its own protocols to collect whole blood in K2EDTA tubes. For TCRbeta analysis, collaborators shipped samples as frozen whole blood, isolated PBMCs, or DNA extracted from either of those sample types. Sequenced input: peripheral blood. This receptor was identified in a woman aged 60-75 years with acute or convalescent COVID-19.

For the CDR3, the sequence is CASSTTRRGSPLHF. Here is the DNA: TGTGCCAGTAGTACGACCCGTAGAGGCTCACCCCTCCACTTT. The V and J segments used are TRBV19 and TRBJ1-6; no D gene is confidently identified. CDR1 LNHDA and CDR2 SQIVND are derived from the germline V gene (reference sequence). From cysteine to phenylalanine, the CDR3 is 14 amino acids long. The entry retains the CDR3 DNA only, 42 bases that are in frame from base 1. V is clipped by 4 bases and J by 10 bases, and the sequence between their germline boundaries is 14 bases long. The variable domain in full, with residues beyond the CDR3 obtained from the reference TRBV19 and TRBJ1-6 genes, is DGGITQSPKYLFRKEGQNVTLSCEQNLNHDAMYWYRQDPGQGLRLIYYSQIVNDFQKGDIAEGYSVSREKKESFPLTVTSAQKNPTAFYLCASSTTRRGSPLHFGNGTRLTVT.